These T cell receptor beta chains were read from a single sample in a study of blood T cell repertoires in COVID-19. Method: immunoSEQ multiplex PCR; TCRdb's copy keeps in-frame clones and lacks some. Among 100,000 or so clones, 70% to 80% were seen once, and the ten largest hold roughly 12%. Source material: peripheral blood. Receptors were obtained from a woman in her seventies with acute or convalescent COVID-19. Both conserved end residues are part of each CDR3. A D gene is named only where the DNA matches it firmly. Some rows mark clone size as missing; the rest say once, few, many or name a class of expanded clone.

j_gene | abundance | d_gene | v_gene | CDR3aa | CDR3nt
TRBJ1-5 | - | - | TRBV19 | CASIDVGAAGYQPQHF | TGTGCCAGTATCGACGTCGGGGCTGCGGGGTATCAGCCCCAGCATTTT
TRBJ2-3 | - | - | TRBV10-2 | CASKAGRLSTDTQYF | TGCGCCAGCAAGGCGGGGAGACTTAGCACAGATACGCAGTATTTT
TRBJ1-3 | - | TRBD1 | TRBV25-1 | CASSVNTGAGTIYF | TGTGCCAGCAGTGTCAACACAGGGGCTGGCACCATATATTTT
TRBJ2-1 | - | TRBD1 | TRBV11-3 | CASSSRSGTGESEQFF | TGTGCCAGCAGCTCACGATCCGGGACAGGGGAGTCTGAGCAGTTCTTC
TRBJ2-1 | - | TRBD2 | TRBV7-6 | CASSLVPSGGTPYNEQFF | TGTGCCAGCAGCTTAGTGCCGTCCGGGGGGACTCCCTACAATGAGCAGTTCTTC
TRBJ2-3 | few | - | TRBV30 | CASLPGLPTDTQYF | TGTGCCTCTCTCCCGGGACTGCCCACAGATACGCAGTATTTT
TRBJ1-2 | - | TRBD1 | TRBV29-1 | CSEETGGGYTF | TGCAGCGAAGAGACAGGGGGTGGCTACACCTTC
TRBJ2-1 | - | TRBD2 | TRBV11-3 | CASSLDGRGEPYNEQFF | TGTGCCAGCAGCTTAGATGGTCGGGGGGAGCCCTACAATGAGCAGTTCTTC
TRBJ1-2 | - | - | TRBV6-5 | CASVAGNYGYTF | TGTGCCAGCGTGGCAGGGAACTATGGCTACACCTTC
TRBJ1-1 | - | TRBD1 | TRBV2 | CASSGQGPEAFF | TGTGCCAGCAGTGGACAGGGTCCTGAAGCTTTCTTT
TRBJ1-2 | - | - | TRBV6-5 | CASRNTGNYGYTF | TGTGCCAGCAGGAACACAGGGAACTATGGCTACACCTTC
TRBJ2-3 | - | TRBD1 | TRBV7-6 | CASSLGTGGPADTQYF | TGTGCCAGCAGCTTAGGGACAGGGGGTCCGGCAGATACGCAGTATTTT
TRBJ2-5 | - | - | TRBV4-3 | CASSQASTVSQETQYF | TGCGCCAGCAGCCAAGCCTCGACAGTTTCTCAAGAGACCCAGTACTTC
TRBJ2-7 | - | TRBD2 | TRBV11-2 | CASSGGGSLYEQYF | TGTGCCAGCAGCGGGGGGGGTAGTCTCTACGAGCAGTACTTC
TRBJ2-3 | - | - | TRBV10-2 | CATKLAGPSDTQYF | TGCGCCACCAAGCTCGCGGGGCCCTCAGATACGCAGTATTTT
TRBJ2-3 | - | - | TRBV3-1/TRBV3-2 | CASSQDPGGTDTQYF | TGTGCCAGCAGCCAAGATCCGGGTGGCACAGATACGCAGTATTTT
TRBJ1-6 | few | - | TRBV9 | CASSTSTASSYNSPLHF | TGTGCCAGCAGCACCTCGACAGCTAGCTCCTATAATTCACCCCTCCACTTT
TRBJ1-1 | few | - | TRBV9 | CASSVDQGKTEAFF | TGTGCCAGCAGCGTAGACCAGGGTAAGACTGAAGCTTTCTTT
TRBJ2-5 | - | - | TRBV7-2 | CASSFPEISGMKTQYF | TGTGCCAGCAGCTTCCCCGAGATCTCAGGGATGAAGACCCAGTACTTC
TRBJ1-3 | - | - | TRBV4-2 | CASSQDPTGFGNTIYF | TGTGCCAGCAGCCAAGATCCAACAGGGTTCGGAAACACCATATATTTT
TRBJ2-2 | - | - | TRBV28 | CASTTNGWGGPNTGELFF | TGTGCCAGCACCACAAACGGTTGGGGGGGCCCGAACACCGGGGAGCTGTTTTTT
TRBJ2-1 | - | - | TRBV9 | CASSLDSPPYNEQFF | TGTGCCAGCAGCCTGGACAGTCCCCCATACAATGAGCAGTTCTTC
TRBJ2-1 | - | TRBD2 | TRBV18 | CASSPRLAGGHDEQFF | TGTGCCAGCTCACCAAGACTAGCGGGGGGGCATGATGAGCAGTTCTTC
TRBJ1-5 | - | - | TRBV7-8 | CASRFESSSGNQPQHF | TGTGCCAGCAGGTTCGAGTCGAGTAGCGGAAATCAGCCCCAGCATTTT